This TCR beta chain stems from a study of Graves' ophthalmopathy and Graves' hyperthyroidism. Study-wide findings and caveats: Blood was where most expanded thyroid clonotypes above 0.001 frequency also turned up. The model's prediction of ophthalmopathy progression had roughly 70% sensitivity and 72% to 85% specificity.

This clonotype occurred many times. Its antigen is still unknown. Trimming cost V 3 bases and J 7 bases, with 21 bases left between them. Germline V lookup: CDR1 ENHRY, CDR2 SYGVKD. CDR3 size: 16 residues. Pregnancy or lactation, uncontrolled infections and other autoimmune diseases were grounds for excluding patients. The authors amplified TCR beta CDR3 regions, and they did so from RNA transcripts for repertoire sequencing. RT-PCR was first run with HTBI primers, then multiplex PCR in a second round. A single record per CDR3 protein comes from TCRdb applying MiXCR to the multiplex PCR reads. The sample includes 500,000 to 700,000 distinct CDR3 sequences, about 35% of them seen just once.

The chain joins TRBV10-3 to TRBJ1-2, with D possibly matching TRBD1 (6 bases). Sequenced: peripheral blood or thyroid tissue (not recorded which). This clonotype was obtained from an adult man with Graves' hyperthyroidism. CDR3 residues: CAISERIQGSTTGYTF. CDR3 bases: TGTGCCATCAGTGAAAGGATCCAGGGGAGTACGACTGGCTACACCTTC.